This T cell receptor (beta chain) stems from a study of CD8 T cells in ankylosing spondylitis. Points on this clonotype: Antigen specificity is unknown.

Study-wide results and caveats: Made up of fewer than 10 highly homologous variants, a TCR beta motif appeared characteristic of ankylosing spondylitis blood.

TCRdb passed the 5' RACE reads through MiXCR, listing each CDR3 protein once. The sample holds about 360,000 distinct CDR3 sequences; more than 20% are singletons and the top ten take under 15%. CDR1 and CDR2 (germline): MNHNS, SASEGT. There are 15 residues in the CDR3. With V trimmed by 10 bases and J by 2 bases, 11 bases remained unmatched. What was sequenced was blood, either unsorted or a sorted T cell fraction (not recorded which). The TCR sequence derives from a male donor with ankylosing spondylitis or in good health (not recorded which). The chain joins TRBV6-1 to TRBJ2-3, with TRBD1 matching 8 bases. As DNA, the CDR3 is TGTGCCACGAGCCGGGACAGGCTCCTCACAGATACGCAGTATTTT. Amino acids: CATSRDRLLTDTQYF.